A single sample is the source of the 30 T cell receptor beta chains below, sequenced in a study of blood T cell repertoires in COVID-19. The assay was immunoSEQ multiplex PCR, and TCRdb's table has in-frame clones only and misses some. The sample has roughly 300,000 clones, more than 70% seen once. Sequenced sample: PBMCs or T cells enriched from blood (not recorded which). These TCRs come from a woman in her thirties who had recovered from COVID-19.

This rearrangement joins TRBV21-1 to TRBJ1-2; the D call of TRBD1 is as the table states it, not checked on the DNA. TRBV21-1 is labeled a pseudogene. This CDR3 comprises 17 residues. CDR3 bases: TGTGCCAGCAGCAACCTAGACCGGGACAGATCCTTGGTTGGCTACACCTTC. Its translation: CASSNLDRDRSLVGYTF.

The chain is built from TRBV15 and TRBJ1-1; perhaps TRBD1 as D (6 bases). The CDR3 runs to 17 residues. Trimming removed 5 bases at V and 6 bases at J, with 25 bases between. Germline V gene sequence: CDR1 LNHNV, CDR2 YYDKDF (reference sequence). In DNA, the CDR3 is TGTGCCACCAGCGTTAGCGGGACACCCTCTGGGGGCCCTGAAGCTTTCTTT. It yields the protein CATSVSGTPSGGPEAFF. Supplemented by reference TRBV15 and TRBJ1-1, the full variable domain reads DAMVIQNPRYQVTQFGKPVTLSCSQTLNHNVMYWYQQKSSQAPKLLFHYYDKDFNNEADTPDNFQSRRPNTSFCFLDIRSPGLGDTAMYLCATSVSGTPSGGPEAFFGQGTRLTVV.

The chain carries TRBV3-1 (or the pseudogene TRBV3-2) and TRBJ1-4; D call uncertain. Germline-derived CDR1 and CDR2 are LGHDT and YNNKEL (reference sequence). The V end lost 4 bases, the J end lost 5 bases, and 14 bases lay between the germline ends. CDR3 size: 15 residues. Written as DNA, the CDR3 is TGTGCCAGCAGCCTCGAGGGAATAAGAAATGAAAAACTGTTTTTT. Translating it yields CASSLEGIRNEKLFF.

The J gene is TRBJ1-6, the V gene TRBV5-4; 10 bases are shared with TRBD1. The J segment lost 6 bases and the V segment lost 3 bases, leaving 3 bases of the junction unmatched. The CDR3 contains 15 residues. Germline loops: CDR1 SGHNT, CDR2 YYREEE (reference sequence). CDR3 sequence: CASSSGQGGNSPLHF. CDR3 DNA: TGTGCCAGCAGCTCAGGACAGGGGGGTAATTCACCCCTCCACTTT.

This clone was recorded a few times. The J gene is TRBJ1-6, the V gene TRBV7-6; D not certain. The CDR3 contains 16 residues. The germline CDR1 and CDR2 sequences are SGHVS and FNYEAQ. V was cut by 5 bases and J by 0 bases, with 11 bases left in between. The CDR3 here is CASSPGVLSYNSPLHF. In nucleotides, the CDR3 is TGTGCCAGCAGCCCCGGGGTACTCTCCTATAATTCACCCCTCCACTTT.

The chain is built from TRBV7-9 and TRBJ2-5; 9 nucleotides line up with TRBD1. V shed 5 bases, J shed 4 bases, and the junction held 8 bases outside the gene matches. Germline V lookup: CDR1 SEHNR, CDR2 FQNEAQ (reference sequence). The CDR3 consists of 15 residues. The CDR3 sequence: CASSPGQGKGETQYF. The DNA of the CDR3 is TGTGCCAGCAGCCCCGGACAGGGGAAGGGAGAGACCCAGTACTTC.

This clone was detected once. The CDR3 reads CASSLLAGGKDTQYF. Written as DNA, the CDR3 is TGTGCCAGCAGCTTATTAGCGGGGGGGAAAGATACGCAGTATTTT. The chain uses TRBV7-2 and TRBJ2-3; 11 bases align to TRBD2. The CDR3 runs to 15 residues. Germline CDR1 reads SGHTA; CDR2 reads FQGNSA. V gave up 2 bases and J gave up 5 bases; unmatched junction bases: 3.

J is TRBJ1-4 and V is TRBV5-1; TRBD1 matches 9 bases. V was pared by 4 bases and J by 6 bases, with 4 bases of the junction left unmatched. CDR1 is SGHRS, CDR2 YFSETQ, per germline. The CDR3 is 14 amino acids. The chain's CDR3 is CASSRDRVHEKLFF. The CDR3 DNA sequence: TGCGCCAGCAGCCGGGACAGGGTGCATGAAAAACTGTTTTTT.

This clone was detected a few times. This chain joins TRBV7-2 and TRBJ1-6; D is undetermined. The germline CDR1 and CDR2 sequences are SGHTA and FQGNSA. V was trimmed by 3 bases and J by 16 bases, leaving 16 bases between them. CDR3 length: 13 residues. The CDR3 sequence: CASSLGWEALLHF. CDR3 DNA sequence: TGTGCCAGCAGCTTGGGATGGGAGGCATTGCTCCACTTT. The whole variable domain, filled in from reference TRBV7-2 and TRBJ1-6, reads GAGVSQSPSNKVTEKGKDVELRCDPISGHTALYWYRQSLGQGLEFLIYFQGNSAPDKSGLPSDRFSAERTGGSVSTLTIQRTQQEDSAVYLCASSLGWEALLHFGNGTRLTVT.

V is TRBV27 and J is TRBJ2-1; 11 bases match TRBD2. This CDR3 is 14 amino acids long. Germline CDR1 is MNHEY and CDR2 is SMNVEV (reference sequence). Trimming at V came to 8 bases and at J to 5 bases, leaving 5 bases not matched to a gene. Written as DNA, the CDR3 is TGTGCCAGCCTTATAGCGGGGGGGGACAATGAGCAGTTCTTC. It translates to CASLIAGGDNEQFF.

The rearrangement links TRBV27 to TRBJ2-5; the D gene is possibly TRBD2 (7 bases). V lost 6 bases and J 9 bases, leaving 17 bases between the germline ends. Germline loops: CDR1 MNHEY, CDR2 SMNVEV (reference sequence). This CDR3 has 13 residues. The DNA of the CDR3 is TGTGCCAGCAGCGTCGCGGGGGCTCGGTCCCAGTACTTC. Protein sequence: CASSVAGARSQYF.

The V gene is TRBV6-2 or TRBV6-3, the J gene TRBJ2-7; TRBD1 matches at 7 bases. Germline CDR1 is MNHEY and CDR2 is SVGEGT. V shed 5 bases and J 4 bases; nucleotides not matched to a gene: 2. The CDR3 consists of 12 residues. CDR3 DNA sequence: TGTGCCAGCAGTCTACAGGGGTACGAGCAGTACTTC. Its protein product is CASSLQGYEQYF.

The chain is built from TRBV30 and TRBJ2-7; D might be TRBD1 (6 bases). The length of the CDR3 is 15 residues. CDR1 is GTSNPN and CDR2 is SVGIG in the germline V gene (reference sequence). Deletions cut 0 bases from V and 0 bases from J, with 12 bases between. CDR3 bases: TGTGCCTGGAGTGTAATGGGGGCCCTCTCCTACGAGCAGTACTTC. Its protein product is CAWSVMGALSYEQYF.

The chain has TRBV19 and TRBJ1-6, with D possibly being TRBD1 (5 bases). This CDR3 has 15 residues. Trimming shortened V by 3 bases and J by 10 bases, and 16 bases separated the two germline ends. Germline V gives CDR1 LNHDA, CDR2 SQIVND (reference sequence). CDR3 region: CASSMAGFGNSPLHF. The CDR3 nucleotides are TGTGCCAGTAGTATGGCAGGGTTCGGAAACTCACCCCTCCACTTT.

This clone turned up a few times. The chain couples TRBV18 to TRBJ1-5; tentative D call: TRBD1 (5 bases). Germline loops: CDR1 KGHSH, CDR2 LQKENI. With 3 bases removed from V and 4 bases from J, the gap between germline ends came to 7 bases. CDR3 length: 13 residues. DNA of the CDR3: TGTGCCAGCTCACCCACAGGTAATCAGCCCCAGCATTTT. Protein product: CASSPTGNQPQHF. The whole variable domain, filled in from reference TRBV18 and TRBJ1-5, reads NAGVMQNPRHLVRRRGQEARLRCSPMKGHSHVYWYRQLPEEGLKFMVYLQKENIIDESGMPKERFSAEFPKEGPSILRIQQVVRGDSAAYFCASSPTGNQPQHFGDGTRLSIL.

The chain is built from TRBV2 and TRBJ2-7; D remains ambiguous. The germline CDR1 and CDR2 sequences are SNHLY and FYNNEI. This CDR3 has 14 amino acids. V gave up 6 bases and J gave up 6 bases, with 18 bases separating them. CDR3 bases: TGTGCCAGCAGGCCCGACCTAGAACCGGGCGAGCAGTACTTC. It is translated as CASRPDLEPGEQYF.

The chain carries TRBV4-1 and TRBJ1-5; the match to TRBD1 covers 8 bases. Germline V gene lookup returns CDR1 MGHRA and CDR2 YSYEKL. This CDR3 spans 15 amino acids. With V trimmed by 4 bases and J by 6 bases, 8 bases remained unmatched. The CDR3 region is CASSRLSGGGQPQHF. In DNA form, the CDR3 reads TGCGCCAGCAGCCGCTTATCAGGGGGCGGTCAGCCCCAGCATTTT.

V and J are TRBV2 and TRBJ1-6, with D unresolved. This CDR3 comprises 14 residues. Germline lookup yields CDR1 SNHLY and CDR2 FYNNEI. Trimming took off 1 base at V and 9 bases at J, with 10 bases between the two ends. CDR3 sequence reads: CASSEVIAGSPLHF. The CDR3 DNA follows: TGTGCCAGCAGTGAAGTTATTGCGGGTTCACCCCTCCACTTT.

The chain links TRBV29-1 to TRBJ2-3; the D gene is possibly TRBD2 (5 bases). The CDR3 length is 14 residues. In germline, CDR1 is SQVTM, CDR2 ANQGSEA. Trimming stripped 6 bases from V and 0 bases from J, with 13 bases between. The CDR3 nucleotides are TGCAGCGTGGACTTTCTGTCGAGCACAGATACGCAGTATTTT. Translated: CSVDFLSSTDTQYF.

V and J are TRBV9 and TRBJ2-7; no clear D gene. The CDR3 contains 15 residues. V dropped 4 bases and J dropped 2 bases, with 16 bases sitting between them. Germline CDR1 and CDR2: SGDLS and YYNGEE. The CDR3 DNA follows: TGTGCCAGCAGCCCGCTGCCAGGATTGACCTACGAGCAGTACTTC. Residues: CASSPLPGLTYEQYF.

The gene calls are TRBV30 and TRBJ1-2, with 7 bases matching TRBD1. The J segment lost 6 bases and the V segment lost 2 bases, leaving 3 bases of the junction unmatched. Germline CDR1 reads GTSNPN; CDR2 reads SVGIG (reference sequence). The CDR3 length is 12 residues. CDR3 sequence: CAWSTGAHGYTF. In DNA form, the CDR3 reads TGTGCCTGGAGTACAGGGGCACATGGCTACACCTTC.

CDR3 DNA sequence: TGCAGCGTTGAACAGGGGAACACTGAAGCTTTCTTT. Amino acids: CSVEQGNTEAFF. This chain joins TRBV29-1 and TRBJ1-1; D perhaps matches TRBD1 (5 bases). Trimming took 2 bases from V and 1 from J, leaving 5 bases between them. Per germline, CDR1 SQVTM and CDR2 ANQGSEA. The CDR3 is 12 residues long.

The CDR3 coding sequence is TGCGCCAGCAGCTTGGGAGCAGGGGACTATGGCTACACCTTC. Amino acid sequence: CASSLGAGDYGYTF. J is TRBJ1-2 and V is TRBV5-1, with a weak D call TRBD1 (6 bases). Trimming cost V 0 bases and J 3 bases, with 9 bases left between them. This CDR3 comprises 14 residues. Germline V gene lookup returns CDR1 SGHRS and CDR2 YFSETQ.

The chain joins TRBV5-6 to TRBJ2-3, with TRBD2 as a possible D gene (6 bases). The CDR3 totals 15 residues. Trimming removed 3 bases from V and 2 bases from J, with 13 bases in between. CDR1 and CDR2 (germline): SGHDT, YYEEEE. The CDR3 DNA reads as TGTGCCAGCAGCTGGGTAGCGGCCTCCACAGATACGCAGTATTTT. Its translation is CASSWVAASTDTQYF.

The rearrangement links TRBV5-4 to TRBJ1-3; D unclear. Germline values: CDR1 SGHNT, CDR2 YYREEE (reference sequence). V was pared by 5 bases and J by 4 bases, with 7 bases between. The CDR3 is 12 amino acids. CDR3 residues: CASSLRGNTIYF. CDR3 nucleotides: TGTGCCAGCAGTCTGCGGGGAAACACCATATATTTT.

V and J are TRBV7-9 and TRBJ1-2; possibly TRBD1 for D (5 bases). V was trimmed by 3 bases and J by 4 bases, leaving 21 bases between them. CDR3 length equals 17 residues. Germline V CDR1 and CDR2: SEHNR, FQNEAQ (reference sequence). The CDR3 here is CASSLVRRGAQGYGYTF. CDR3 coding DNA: TGTGCCAGCAGCTTGGTTAGAAGGGGTGCGCAGGGCTATGGCTACACCTTC.

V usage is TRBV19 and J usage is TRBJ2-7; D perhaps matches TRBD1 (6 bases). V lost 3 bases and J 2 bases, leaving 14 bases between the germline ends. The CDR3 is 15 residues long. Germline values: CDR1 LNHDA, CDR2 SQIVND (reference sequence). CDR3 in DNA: TGTGCCAGTAGTATGGGGGCCCACAACACCTACGAGCAGTACTTC. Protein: CASSMGAHNTYEQYF.

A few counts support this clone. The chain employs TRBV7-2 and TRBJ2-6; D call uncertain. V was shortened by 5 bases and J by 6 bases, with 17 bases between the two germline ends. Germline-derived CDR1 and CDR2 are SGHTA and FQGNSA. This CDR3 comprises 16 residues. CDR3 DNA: TGTGCCAGCAGCCCCTTTCTCCGGGTTGAGGCCAACGTCCTGACTTTC. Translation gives CASSPFLRVEANVLTF.

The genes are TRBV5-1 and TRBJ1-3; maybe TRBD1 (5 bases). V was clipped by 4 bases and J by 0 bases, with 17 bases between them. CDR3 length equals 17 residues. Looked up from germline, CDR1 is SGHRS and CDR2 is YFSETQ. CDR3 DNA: TGCGCCAGCAGCCCTGGTCGACAGATCCTCTCTGGAAACACCATATATTTT. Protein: CASSPGRQILSGNTIYF.

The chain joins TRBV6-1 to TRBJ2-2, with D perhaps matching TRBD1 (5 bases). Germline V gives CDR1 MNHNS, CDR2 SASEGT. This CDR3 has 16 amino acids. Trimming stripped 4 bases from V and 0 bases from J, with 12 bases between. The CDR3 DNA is TGTGCCAGCAGTGGCAGGGTCCGATCGAACACCGGGGAGCTGTTTTTT. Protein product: CASSGRVRSNTGELFF.